The 25 T cell receptor beta chains given below trace back to one sample, sequenced in a study of T cell responses to AZD1222 COVID-19 vaccine. Produced via immunoSEQ multiplex PCR; TCRdb's table is partial and in-frame only. The sample yields 100,000 or so clones, about 88% seen once. The sample here was peripheral blood, taken on day 0 of AZD1222 vaccination. These receptors came from an adult in good health.

The chain has TRBV7-6 and TRBJ2-2, with D tentatively TRBD1 or TRBD2 (6 bases each). The V end was cut by 7 bases, the J end by 7 bases, with 22 bases between. This CDR3 has 16 residues. Germline CDR1 and CDR2: SGHVS and FNYEAQ. The DNA for the CDR3 is TGTGCCAGCAACCCCTGGGCCGGGGGCGGTCACGGGGAGCTGTTTTTT. It codes for CASNPWAGGGHGELFF.

V and J are TRBV5-4 and TRBJ2-3; 7 bases align to TRBD1. The ends lost 1 base at V and 0 bases at J; junction bases unmatched: 8. The CDR3 is 17 residues long. Germline V lookup: CDR1 SGHNT, CDR2 YYREEE (reference sequence). This CDR3 reads CASSLRQGGPSTDTQYF. The CDR3 nucleotides read TGTGCCAGCAGCTTGAGGCAAGGGGGCCCTAGCACAGATACGCAGTATTTT.

This clone was counted once. The chain carries TRBV28 and TRBJ2-7; D is unclear. CDR1 is MDHEN and CDR2 is SYDVKM in the germline V gene. There are 14 residues in the CDR3. Trimming took 3 bases from V and 3 from J, leaving 12 bases between them. CDR3 sequence reads: CASSFVPNNYEQYF. The CDR3 region has the DNA TGTGCCAGCAGTTTTGTCCCAAACAACTACGAGCAGTACTTC.

This clone was counted a few times. The V gene is TRBV3-1 (or the pseudogene TRBV3-2), the J gene TRBJ2-5, with 9 bases aligning to TRBD1. V gave up 3 bases and J gave up 4 bases; unmatched junction bases: 6. This CDR3 has 15 amino acids. The germline V gene encodes CDR1 LGHDT and CDR2 YNNKEL (reference sequence). In nucleotides, the CDR3 is TGTGCCAGCAGCCAGGGACAGGGCCTGGGAGAGACCCAGTACTTC. Translation: CASSQGQGLGETQYF.

This clone occurred once. The V gene is TRBV30, the J gene TRBJ1-2; unclear D gene. The V end lost 0 bases, the J end lost 4 bases, and 3 bases lay between the germline ends. The CDR3 spans 11 residues. Germline CDR1 and CDR2: GTSNPN and SVGIG (reference sequence). This CDR3 reads CAWSVGYGYTF. Here the CDR3 DNA reads TGTGCCTGGAGTGTAGGCTATGGCTACACCTTC.

The chain employs TRBV13 and TRBJ2-7; TRBD2 matches 16 bases. Per the germline V gene, CDR1 is PRHDT and CDR2 is FYEKMQ (reference sequence). Trimming removed 5 bases from V and 5 bases from J; junction bases left unmatched: 12. This CDR3 has 18 residues. CDR3: CASSLGTSGRARGNEQYF. Here the CDR3 DNA reads TGTGCCAGCAGCCTGGGGACTAGCGGGAGGGCCCGGGGGAACGAGCAGTACTTC.

The chain is built from TRBV28 and TRBJ1-5; D is ambiguous. The germline V gene has CDR1 MDHEN and CDR2 SYDVKM. Trimming cost V 7 bases and J 6 bases, with 19 bases left between them. The CDR3 spans 15 residues. The CDR3, as DNA: TGTGCCAGCACTCCTCGGCAGGTACGCGGTCAGCCCCAGCATTTT. The encoded protein is CASTPRQVRGQPQHF.

The chain recombines TRBV2 with TRBJ2-5, with TRBD2 matching over 13 bases. Germline trimming cut 8 bases from V and 1 base from J; bases unmatched to any gene: 13. CDR3 length: 18 amino acids. Germline V gene lookup returns CDR1 SNHLY and CDR2 FYNNEI. CDR3 bases: TGTGCCAGCGCAGTGGGAGCACTAGCGGGAGGGGGCCAAGAGACCCAGTACTTC. Translation: CASAVGALAGGGQETQYF.

The J gene is TRBJ1-1, the V gene TRBV7-2; no clear D gene. The germline CDR1 and CDR2 sequences are SGHTA and FQGNSA. The CDR3 spans 15 residues. Trimming stripped 1 base from V and 5 bases from J, with 14 bases between. The CDR3 DNA is TGTGCCAGCAGCTTAGTTCCCTACCTAGGGACTGAAGCTTTCTTT. Its protein product is CASSLVPYLGTEAFF.

This chain connects TRBV7-9 to TRBJ1-1; the D gene is possibly TRBD1 (5 bases). Germline-derived CDR1 and CDR2 are SEHNR and FQNEAQ (reference sequence). This CDR3 region has 13 residues. The V end was cut by 7 bases, the J end by 5 bases, with 14 bases between. CDR3 in DNA: TGTGCCAGCACCGAGGGACGAGGAACTGAAGCTTTCTTT. As protein: CASTEGRGTEAFF.

The genes are TRBV13 and TRBJ2-3; no clear D gene. Germline-derived CDR1 and CDR2 are PRHDT and FYEKMQ (reference sequence). This CDR3 spans 12 amino acids. V was cut by 5 bases and J by 5 bases, with 8 bases left in between. The CDR3 sequence is CASSDNKDTQYF. The DNA for the CDR3 is TGTGCCAGCAGCGATAATAAAGATACGCAGTATTTT.

V gene TRBV2 combines with J gene TRBJ2-3; 13 nucleotides match TRBD2. The CDR3 is made up of 16 amino acids. Germline V gene lookup returns CDR1 SNHLY and CDR2 FYNNEI. With 6 bases clipped from V and 2 bases from J, the junction kept 5 bases outside the gene matches. CDR3 coding DNA: TGTGCCAGCAGCAAACTAGCGGGAGGGCCCACAGATACGCAGTATTTT. Its protein product is CASSKLAGGPTDTQYF. Supplemented by reference TRBV2 and TRBJ2-3, the full variable domain reads EPEVTQTPSHQVTQMGQEVILRCVPISNHLYFYWYRQILGQKVEFLVSFYNNEISEKSEIFDDQFSVERPDGSNFTLKIRSTKLEDSAMYFCASSKLAGGPTDTQYFGPGTRLTVL.

In its sample, this clone was seen a few times. The chain joins TRBV1 to TRBJ2-7; the table names TRBD2, a call not compared with the DNA. TRBV1 is tagged as a pseudogene. The CDR3 covers 16 residues. The CDR3 loop reads CTSSSNQVGVGWEQYF. For the CDR3, the DNA is TGCACCAGCAGCTCGAACCAGGTGGGAGTGGGATGGGAGCAGTACTTC.

V and J are TRBV6-6 and TRBJ1-2; D call uncertain. There are 11 residues in the CDR3. Looked up from germline, CDR1 is MNHNY and CDR2 is SVGAGI (reference sequence). Trimming took off 6 bases at V and 8 bases at J, with 10 bases between the two ends. The CDR3 region has the DNA TGTGCCAGCAGCGACTTCTCGGGCTACACCTTC. This sequence encodes CASSDFSGYTF.

The V call is TRBV11-2, the J call TRBJ2-7; 11 positions agree with TRBD2. V trimming: 5 bases; J trimming: 4 bases; junction bases outside the gene matches: 7. The CDR3 consists of 15 residues. Germline CDR1 SGHAT, CDR2 FQNNGV. Written as DNA, the CDR3 is TGTGCCAGCAGCCCACTAGCGGGAGTAGGTTACGAGCAGTACTTC. Translation gives CASSPLAGVGYEQYF.

The J gene is TRBJ2-7, the V gene TRBV4-2; 9 bases map to TRBD1. This CDR3 has 16 amino acids. Trimming at V came to 1 base and at J to 2 bases, leaving 6 bases not matched to a gene. In germline, CDR1 is LGHNA, CDR2 YNFKEQ. The CDR3 region is CASSQVSGQGTYEQYF. The CDR3 region has the DNA TGTGCCAGCAGCCAAGTTTCGGGACAGGGCACCTACGAGCAGTACTTC.

The gene calls are TRBV3-1 (or the pseudogene TRBV3-2) and TRBJ1-2; D perhaps matches TRBD1 (6 bases). This CDR3 is 15 amino acids long. CDR1 and CDR2 (germline): LGHDT, YNNKEL (reference sequence). The V end was cut by 0 bases, the J end by 4 bases, with 12 bases between. The CDR3 reads CASSQDLGAGYGYTF. The CDR3 DNA reads as TGTGCCAGCAGCCAAGATTTGGGGGCGGGCTATGGCTACACCTTC.

This sequence joins TRBV27 and TRBJ1-1; possibly TRBD1 for D (5 bases). The CDR3 totals 13 residues. V gave up 4 bases and J gave up 5 bases, with 11 bases separating them. Germline V gene data show CDR1 as MNHEY and CDR2 as SMNVEV (reference sequence). In DNA, the CDR3 is TGTGCCAGCAGTTGGGGACTGTTAACTGAAGCTTTCTTT. This translates into CASSWGLLTEAFF.

The rearrangement joins TRBV11-2 to TRBJ2-5; 8 bases fit TRBD1. V was clipped by 6 bases and J by 2 bases; unmatched bases: 8. The CDR3 has 15 residues. Germline V gene data show CDR1 as SGHAT and CDR2 as FQNNGV. The CDR3 region is CASSPRGQVQETQYF. As DNA, the CDR3 is TGTGCCAGCAGTCCGCGGGGACAGGTACAAGAGACCCAGTACTTC.

The chain uses TRBV2 and TRBJ2-3; TRBD1 is a possible D gene (5 bases). The CDR3 length is 15 residues. Germline V gene sequence: CDR1 SNHLY, CDR2 FYNNEI. Deletions cut 2 bases from V and 4 bases from J, with 13 bases between. Here the CDR3 reads CASSERSQGPDTQYF. As DNA, the CDR3 is TGTGCCAGCAGTGAACGATCGCAGGGCCCAGATACGCAGTATTTT.

This clone was counted between two and nine times. The gene calls are TRBV9 and TRBJ2-3, with 15 bases fitting TRBD2. Germline CDR1 and CDR2: SGDLS and YYNGEE. Trimming at V came to 3 bases and at J to 6 bases, leaving 5 bases not matched to a gene. CDR3 length equals 16 residues. CDR3 protein: CASSDTGTSGRDTQYF. The CDR3 DNA follows: TGTGCCAGCAGCGATACCGGGACTAGCGGGAGGGATACGCAGTATTTT.

This clone showed up just a few times. The rearrangement links TRBV7-3 to TRBJ1-6; TRBD1 matches at 9 bases. Germline V lookup: CDR1 SGHTA, CDR2 FQGTGA. The CDR3 sequence is 14 residues long. V lost 7 bases and J lost 8; bases outside the gene matches: 6. In DNA, the CDR3 is TGTGCCAGCAAAGAAACAGGGGGCGATTCACCCCTCCACTTT. Its protein is CASKETGGDSPLHF.

This clone was recorded once. The CDR3 DNA reads TGCGCCAGCAGCTTGAACGGGCTGGATGAAGAGACCCAGTACTTC. Translating it yields CASSLNGLDEETQYF. The rearrangement links TRBV5-1 to TRBJ2-5, with D unclear. Germline CDR1 is SGHRS and CDR2 is YFSETQ. The CDR3 extends over 15 amino acids. The germline V and J ends were trimmed by 1 base and 3 bases, with 13 bases remaining between them.

In its sample, this clone was seen a few times. The V gene is TRBV12-3 or TRBV12-4, the J gene TRBJ1-3; TRBD1 is a possible D gene (5 bases). The length of the CDR3 is 13 residues. Trimming removed 1 base from V and 7 bases from J, with 8 bases in between. CDR3 residues: CASSLEQVNTIYF. The CDR3 DNA follows: TGTGCCAGCAGTTTAGAACAGGTCAACACCATATATTTT.

The chain employs TRBV7-2 and TRBJ2-1; 9 bases are a match to TRBD2. The CDR3 covers 14 residues. With V trimmed by 5 bases and J by 5 bases, 4 bases remained unmatched. Germline V gene data show CDR1 as SGHTA and CDR2 as FQGNSA. The CDR3 is CASSPGLAHNEQFF. The CDR3 nucleotides read TGTGCCAGCAGCCCCGGACTAGCGCACAATGAGCAGTTCTTC. Full variable domain (missing parts from reference TRBV7-2 and TRBJ2-1): GAGVSQSPSNKVTEKGKDVELRCDPISGHTALYWYRQSLGQGLEFLIYFQGNSAPDKSGLPSDRFSAERTGGSVSTLTIQRTQQEDSAVYLCASSPGLAHNEQFFGPGTRLTVL.